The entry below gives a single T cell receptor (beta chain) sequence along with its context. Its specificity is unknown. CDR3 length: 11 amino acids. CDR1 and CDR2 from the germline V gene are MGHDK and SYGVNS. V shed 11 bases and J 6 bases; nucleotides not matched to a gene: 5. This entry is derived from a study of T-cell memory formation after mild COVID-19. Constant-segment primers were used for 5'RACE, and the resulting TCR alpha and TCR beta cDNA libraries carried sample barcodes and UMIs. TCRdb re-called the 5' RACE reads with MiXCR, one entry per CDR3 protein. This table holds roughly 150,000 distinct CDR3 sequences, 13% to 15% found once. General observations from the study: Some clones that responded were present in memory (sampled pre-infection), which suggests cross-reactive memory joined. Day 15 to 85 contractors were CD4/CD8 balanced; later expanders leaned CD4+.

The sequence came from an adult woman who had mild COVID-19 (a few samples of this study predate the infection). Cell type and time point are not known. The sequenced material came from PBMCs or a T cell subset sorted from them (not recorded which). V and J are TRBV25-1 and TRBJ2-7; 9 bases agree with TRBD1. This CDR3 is CASGTGFEQYF. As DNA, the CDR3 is TGTGCCTCGGGGACAGGGTTCGAGCAGTACTTC.